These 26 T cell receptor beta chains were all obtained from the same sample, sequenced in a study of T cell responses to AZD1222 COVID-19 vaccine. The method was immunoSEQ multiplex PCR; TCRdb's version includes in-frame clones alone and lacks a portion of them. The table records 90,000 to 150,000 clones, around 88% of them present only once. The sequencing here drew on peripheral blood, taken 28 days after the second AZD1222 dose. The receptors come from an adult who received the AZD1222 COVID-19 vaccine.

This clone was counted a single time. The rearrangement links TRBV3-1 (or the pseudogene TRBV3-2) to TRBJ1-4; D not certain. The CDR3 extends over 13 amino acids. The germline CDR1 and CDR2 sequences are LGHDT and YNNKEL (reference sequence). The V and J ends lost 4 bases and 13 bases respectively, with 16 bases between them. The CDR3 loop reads CASSRNSDQGLFF. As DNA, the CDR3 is TGTGCCAGCAGCCGAAACAGTGACCAAGGACTGTTTTTT.

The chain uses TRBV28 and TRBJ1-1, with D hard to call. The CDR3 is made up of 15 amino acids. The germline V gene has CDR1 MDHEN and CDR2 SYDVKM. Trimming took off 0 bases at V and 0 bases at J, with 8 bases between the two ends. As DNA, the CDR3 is TGTGCCAGCAGTTTATGGAGAGGGCTGAACACTGAAGCTTTCTTT. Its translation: CASSLWRGLNTEAFF.

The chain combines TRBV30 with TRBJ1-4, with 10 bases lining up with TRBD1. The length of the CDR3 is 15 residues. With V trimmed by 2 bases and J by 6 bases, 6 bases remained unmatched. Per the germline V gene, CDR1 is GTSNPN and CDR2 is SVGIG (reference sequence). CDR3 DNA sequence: TGTGCCTGGAGTCTCCGACAGGGGGCCTATGAAAAACTGTTTTTT. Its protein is CAWSLRQGAYEKLFF.

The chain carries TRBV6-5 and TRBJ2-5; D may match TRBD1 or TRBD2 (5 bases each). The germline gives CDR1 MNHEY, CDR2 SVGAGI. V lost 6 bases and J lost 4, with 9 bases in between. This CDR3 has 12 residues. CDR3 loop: CASSRDRETQYF. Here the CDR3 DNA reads TGTGCCAGCAGCCGGGACCGAGAGACCCAGTACTTC.

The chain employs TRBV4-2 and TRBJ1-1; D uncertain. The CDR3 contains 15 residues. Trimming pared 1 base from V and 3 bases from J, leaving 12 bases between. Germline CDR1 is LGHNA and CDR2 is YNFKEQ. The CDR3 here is CASSQASGLDTEAFF. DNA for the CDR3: TGTGCCAGCAGCCAAGCTTCTGGACTAGACACTGAAGCTTTCTTT.

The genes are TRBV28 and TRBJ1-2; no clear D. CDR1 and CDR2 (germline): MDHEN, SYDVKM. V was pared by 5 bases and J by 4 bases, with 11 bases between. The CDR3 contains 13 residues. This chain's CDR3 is CASSPTNLYGYTF. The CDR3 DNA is TGTGCCAGCAGTCCAACAAACCTCTATGGCTACACCTTC.

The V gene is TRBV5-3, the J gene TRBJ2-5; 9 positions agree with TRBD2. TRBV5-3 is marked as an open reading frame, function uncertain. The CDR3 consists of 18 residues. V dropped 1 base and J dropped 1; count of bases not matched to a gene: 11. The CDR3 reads CARSLPLAGKSTQETQYF. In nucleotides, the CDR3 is TGTGCCAGAAGCTTGCCACTAGCGGGTAAATCCACCCAAGAGACCCAGTACTTC.

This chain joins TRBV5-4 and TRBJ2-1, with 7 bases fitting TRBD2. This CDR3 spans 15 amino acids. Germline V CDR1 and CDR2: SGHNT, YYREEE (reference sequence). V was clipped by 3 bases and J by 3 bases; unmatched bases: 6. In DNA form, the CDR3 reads TGTGCCAGCAGCTCTTCTAGCGGCCTCTACAATGAGCAGTTCTTC. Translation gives CASSSSSGLYNEQFF.

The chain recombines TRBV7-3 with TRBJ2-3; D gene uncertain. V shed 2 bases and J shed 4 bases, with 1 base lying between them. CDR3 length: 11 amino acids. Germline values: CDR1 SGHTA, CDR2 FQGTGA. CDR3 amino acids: CASSLSDTQYF. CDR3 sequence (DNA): TGTGCCAGCAGCTTATCAGATACGCAGTATTTT.

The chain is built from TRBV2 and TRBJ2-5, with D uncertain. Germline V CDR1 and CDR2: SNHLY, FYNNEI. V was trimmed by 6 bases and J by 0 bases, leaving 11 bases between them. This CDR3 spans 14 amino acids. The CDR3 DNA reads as TGTGCCAGCAGCGTACATTCGTACCAAGAGACCCAGTACTTC. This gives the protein CASSVHSYQETQYF.

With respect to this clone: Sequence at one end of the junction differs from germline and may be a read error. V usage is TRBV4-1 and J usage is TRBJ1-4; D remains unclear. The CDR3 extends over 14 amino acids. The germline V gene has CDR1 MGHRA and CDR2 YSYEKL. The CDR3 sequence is CASSQARTSEKLFF. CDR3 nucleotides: TGCGCCAGCAGCCAAGCGAGGACTAGTGAAAAACTGTTTTTT.

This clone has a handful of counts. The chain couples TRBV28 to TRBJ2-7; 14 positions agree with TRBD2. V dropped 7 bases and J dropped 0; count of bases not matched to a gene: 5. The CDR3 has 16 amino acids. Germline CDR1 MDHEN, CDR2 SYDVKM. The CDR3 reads CASKRGTSGSSYEQYF. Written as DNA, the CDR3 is TGTGCCAGCAAGCGAGGGACTAGCGGGAGCTCCTACGAGCAGTACTTC.

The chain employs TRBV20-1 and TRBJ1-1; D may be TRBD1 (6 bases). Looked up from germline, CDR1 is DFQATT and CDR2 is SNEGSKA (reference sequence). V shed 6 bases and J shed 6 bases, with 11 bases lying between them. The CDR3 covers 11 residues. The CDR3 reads CSALQGPEAFF. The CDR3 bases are TGCAGTGCCCTACAGGGTCCTGAAGCTTTCTTT.

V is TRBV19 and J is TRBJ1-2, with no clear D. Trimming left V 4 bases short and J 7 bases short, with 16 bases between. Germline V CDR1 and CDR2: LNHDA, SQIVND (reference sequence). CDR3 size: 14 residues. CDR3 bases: TGTGCCAGTAGTACTCGGCCGGCGTGGCCTGGCTACACCTTC. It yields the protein CASSTRPAWPGYTF.

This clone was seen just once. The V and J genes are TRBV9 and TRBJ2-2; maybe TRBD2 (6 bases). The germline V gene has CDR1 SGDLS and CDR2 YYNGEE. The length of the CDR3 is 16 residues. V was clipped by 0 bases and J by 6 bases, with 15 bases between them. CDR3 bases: TGTGCCAGCAGCGTAGATGGAGGGGAAGGAGCCGGGGAGCTGTTTTTT. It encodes CASSVDGGEGAGELFF.

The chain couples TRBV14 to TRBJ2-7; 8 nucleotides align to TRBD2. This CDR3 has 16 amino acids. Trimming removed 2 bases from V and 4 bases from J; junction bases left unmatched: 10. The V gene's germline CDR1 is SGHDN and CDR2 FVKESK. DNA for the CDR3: TGTGCCAGCAGCCAATCGCCTTTGGGACTAGGATACGAGCAGTACTTC. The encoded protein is CASSQSPLGLGYEQYF.

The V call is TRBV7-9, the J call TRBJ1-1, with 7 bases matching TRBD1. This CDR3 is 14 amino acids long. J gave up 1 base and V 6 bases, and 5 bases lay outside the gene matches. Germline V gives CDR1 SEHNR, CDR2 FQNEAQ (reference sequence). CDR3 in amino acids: CASRGTAPNTEAFF. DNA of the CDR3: TGTGCCAGCAGAGGGACAGCTCCGAACACTGAAGCTTTCTTT. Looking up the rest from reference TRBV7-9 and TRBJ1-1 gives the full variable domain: DTGVSQNPRHKITKRGQNVTFRCDPISEHNRLYWYRQTLGQGPEFLTYFQNEAQLEKSRLLSDRFSAERPKGSFSTLEIQRTEQGDSAMYLCASRGTAPNTEAFFGQGTRLTVV.

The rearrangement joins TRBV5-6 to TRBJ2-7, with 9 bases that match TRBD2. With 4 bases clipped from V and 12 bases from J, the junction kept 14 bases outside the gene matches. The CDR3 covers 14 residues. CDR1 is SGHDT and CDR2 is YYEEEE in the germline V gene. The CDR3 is CASSRKTSGAHRYF. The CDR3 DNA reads TGTGCCAGCAGCCGAAAGACTAGCGGCGCTCATCGGTACTTC.

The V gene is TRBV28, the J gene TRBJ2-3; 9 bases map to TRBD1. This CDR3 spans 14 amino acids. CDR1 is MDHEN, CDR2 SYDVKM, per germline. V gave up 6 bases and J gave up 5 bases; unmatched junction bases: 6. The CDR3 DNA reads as TGTGCCAGCAGCTTGACAGGGGGAGGAGATACGCAGTATTTT. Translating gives CASSLTGGGDTQYF.

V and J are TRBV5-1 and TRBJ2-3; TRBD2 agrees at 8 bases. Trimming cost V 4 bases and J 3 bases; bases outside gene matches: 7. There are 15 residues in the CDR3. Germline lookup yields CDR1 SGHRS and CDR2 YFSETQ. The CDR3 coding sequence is TGCGCCAGCAGCCCCGGGGGGGCCAGAACAGATACGCAGTATTTT. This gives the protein CASSPGGARTDTQYF.

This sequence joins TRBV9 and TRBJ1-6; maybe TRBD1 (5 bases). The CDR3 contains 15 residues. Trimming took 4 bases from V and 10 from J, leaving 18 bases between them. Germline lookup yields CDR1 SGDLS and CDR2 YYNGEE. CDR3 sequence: CASSPAGTADSPLHF. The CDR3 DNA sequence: TGTGCCAGCAGCCCAGCCGGGACTGCGGACTCACCCCTCCACTTT.

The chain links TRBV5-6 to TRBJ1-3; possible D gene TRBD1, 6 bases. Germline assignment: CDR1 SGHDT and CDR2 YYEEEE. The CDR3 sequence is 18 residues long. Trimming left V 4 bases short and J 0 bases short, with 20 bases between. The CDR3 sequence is CASSPDRFYRNSGNTIYF. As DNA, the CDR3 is TGTGCCAGCAGCCCTGACAGGTTCTACAGAAACTCTGGAAACACCATATATTTT.

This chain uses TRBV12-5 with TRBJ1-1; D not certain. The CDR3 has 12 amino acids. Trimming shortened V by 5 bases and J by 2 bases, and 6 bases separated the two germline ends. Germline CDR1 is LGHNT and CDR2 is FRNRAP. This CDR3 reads CASGETNTEAFF. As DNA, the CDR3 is TGTGCTAGTGGTGAGACAAACACTGAAGCTTTCTTT.

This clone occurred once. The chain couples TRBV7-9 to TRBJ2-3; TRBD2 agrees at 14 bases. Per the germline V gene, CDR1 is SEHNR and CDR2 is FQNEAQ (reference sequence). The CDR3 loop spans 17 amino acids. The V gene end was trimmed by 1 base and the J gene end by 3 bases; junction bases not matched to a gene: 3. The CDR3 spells CASSLERTSGRTDTQYF. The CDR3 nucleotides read TGTGCCAGCAGCTTAGAACGGACTAGCGGGAGGACAGATACGCAGTATTTT.

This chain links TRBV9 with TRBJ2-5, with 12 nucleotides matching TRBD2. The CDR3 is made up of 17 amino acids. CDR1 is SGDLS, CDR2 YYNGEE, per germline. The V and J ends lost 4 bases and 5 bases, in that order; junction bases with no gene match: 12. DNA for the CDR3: TGTGCCAGCAGCATCGGACTAGCGGGACTATCTCGGGAGACCCAGTACTTC. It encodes CASSIGLAGLSRETQYF.

CDR3 sequence reads: CASSPRPGSYGYTF. The CDR3 region has the DNA TGTGCCAGCAGCCCCCGACCCGGAAGTTATGGCTACACCTTC. The chain links TRBV7-3 to TRBJ1-2; D gene ambiguous. The V gene lost 5 bases and the J gene lost 5 bases, with 15 bases spanning the gap. The CDR3 extends over 14 amino acids. Germline CDR1 SGHTA, CDR2 FQGTGA. The full variable domain, its missing parts supplied by reference TRBV7-3 and TRBJ1-2, is GAGVSQTPSNKVTEKGKYVELRCDPISGHTALYWYRQSLGQGPEFLIYFQGTGAADDSGLPNDRFFAVRPEGSVSTLKIQRTERGDSAVYLCASSPRPGSYGYTFGSGTRLTVV.